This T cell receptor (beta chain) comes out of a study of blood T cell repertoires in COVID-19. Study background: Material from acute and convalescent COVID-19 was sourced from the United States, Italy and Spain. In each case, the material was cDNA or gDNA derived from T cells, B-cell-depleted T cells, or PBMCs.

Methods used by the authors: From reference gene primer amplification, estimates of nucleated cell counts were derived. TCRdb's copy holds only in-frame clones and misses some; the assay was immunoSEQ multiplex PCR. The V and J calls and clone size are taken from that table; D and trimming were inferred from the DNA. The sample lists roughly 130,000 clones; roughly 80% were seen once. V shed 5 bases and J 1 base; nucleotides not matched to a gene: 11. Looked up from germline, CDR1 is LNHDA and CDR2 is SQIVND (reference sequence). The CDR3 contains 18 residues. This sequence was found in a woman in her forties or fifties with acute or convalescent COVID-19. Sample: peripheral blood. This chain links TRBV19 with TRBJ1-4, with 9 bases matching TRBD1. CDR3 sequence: CASSYPLQGAVTNEKLFF. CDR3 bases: TGTGCCAGTAGTTACCCACTACAGGGGGCAGTAACTAATGAAAAACTGTTTTTT.